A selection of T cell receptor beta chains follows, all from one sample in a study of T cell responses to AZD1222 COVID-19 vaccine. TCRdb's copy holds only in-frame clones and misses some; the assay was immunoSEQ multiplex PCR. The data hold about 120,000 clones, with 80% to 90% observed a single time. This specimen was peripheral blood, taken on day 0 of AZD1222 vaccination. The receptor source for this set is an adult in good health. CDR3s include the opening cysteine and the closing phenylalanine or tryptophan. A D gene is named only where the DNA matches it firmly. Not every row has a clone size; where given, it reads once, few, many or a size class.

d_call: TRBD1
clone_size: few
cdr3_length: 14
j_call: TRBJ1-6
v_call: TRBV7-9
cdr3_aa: CASSGGQGNSPLHF
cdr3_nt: TGTGCCAGCTCGGGCGGACAGGGGAATTCACCCCTCCACTTT

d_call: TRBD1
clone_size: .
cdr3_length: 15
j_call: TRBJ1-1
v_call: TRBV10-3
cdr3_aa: CAISPGQVEGTEAFF
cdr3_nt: TGTGCCATCTCTCCGGGACAGGTGGAAGGCACTGAAGCTTTCTTT

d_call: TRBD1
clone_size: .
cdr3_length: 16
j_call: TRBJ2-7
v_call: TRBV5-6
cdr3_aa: CASSTSTGTPSYEQYF
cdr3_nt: TGTGCCAGCAGCACCTCGACAGGGACACCCTCCTACGAGCAGTACTTC

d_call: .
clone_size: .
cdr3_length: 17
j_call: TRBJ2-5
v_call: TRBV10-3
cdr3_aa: CAISEGRGGTLEETQYF
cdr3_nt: TGTGCCATCAGTGAGGGTCGAGGTGGGACTCTAGAGGAGACCCAGTACTTC

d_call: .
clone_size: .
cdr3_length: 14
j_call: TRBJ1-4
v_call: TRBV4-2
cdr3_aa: CASSQGKGREKLFF
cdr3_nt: TGTGCCAGCAGCCAAGGGAAGGGTAGGGAAAAACTGTTTTTT

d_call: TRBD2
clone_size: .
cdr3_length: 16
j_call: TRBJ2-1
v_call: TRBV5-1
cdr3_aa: CASSLAGLAGVDEQFF
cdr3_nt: TGCGCCAGCAGCTTGGCCGGTCTAGCGGGGGTCGATGAGCAGTTCTTC

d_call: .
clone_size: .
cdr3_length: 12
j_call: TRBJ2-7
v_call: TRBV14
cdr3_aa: CASSREGYEQYF
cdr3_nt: TGTGCCAGCAGCCGCGAGGGCTACGAGCAGTACTTC

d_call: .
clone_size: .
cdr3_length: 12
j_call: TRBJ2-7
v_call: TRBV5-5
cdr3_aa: CASSLGQEEQYF
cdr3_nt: TGTGCCAGCAGCTTGGGACAGGAAGAGCAGTACTTC

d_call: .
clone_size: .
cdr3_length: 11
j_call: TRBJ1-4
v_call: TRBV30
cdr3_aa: CAWSVTEKLFF
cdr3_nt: TGTGCCTGGAGTGTAACCGAAAAACTGTTTTTT

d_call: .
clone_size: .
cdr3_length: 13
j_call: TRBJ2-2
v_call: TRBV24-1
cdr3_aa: CATRGRNTGELFF
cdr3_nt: TGTGCCACCAGGGGACGGAACACCGGGGAGCTGTTTTTT

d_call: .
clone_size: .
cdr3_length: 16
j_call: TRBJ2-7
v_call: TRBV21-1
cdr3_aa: CASSLQVPDGSYEQYF
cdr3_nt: TGTGCCAGCAGCCTTCAGGTACCGGACGGTTCCTACGAGCAGTACTTC

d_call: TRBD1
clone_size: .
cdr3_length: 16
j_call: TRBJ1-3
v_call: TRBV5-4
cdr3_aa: CASSKRQGESGNTIYF
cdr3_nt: TGTGCCAGCAGCAAAAGACAGGGGGAGAGTGGAAACACCATATATTTT

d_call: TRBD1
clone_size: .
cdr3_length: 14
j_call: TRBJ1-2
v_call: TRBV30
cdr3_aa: CAWNGQVANYGYTF
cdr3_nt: TGTGCCTGGAATGGACAGGTAGCTAACTATGGCTACACCTTC

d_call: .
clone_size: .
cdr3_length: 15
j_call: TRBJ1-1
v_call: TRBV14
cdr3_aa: CASSRFWVGSTEAFF
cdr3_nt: TGTGCCAGCAGCAGGTTCTGGGTTGGGAGCACTGAAGCTTTCTTT

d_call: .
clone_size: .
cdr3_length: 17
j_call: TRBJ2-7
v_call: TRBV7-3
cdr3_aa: CASSLNAPGAGFDEQYF
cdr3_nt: TGTGCCAGCAGCTTAAACGCTCCGGGGGCAGGGTTCGACGAGCAGTACTTC

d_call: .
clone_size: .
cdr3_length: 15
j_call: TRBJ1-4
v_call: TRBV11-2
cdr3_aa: CASSLGLGGHEKLFF
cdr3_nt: TGTGCCAGCAGCTTAGGTTTGGGGGGCCATGAAAAACTGTTTTTT

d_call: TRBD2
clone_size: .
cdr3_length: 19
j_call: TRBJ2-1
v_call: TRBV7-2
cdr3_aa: CASSDPRLAGGSSYNEQFF
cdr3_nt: TGTGCCAGCAGCGACCCCCGACTAGCGGGGGGGAGCTCCTACAATGAGCAGTTCTTC

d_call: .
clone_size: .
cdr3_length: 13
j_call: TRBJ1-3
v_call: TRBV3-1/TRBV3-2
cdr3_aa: CASSRGSGNTIYF
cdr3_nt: TGTGCCAGCTCCCGGGGCTCTGGAAACACCATATATTTT

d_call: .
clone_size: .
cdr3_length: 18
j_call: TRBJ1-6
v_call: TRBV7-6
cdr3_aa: CASSPSTGMSSYNSPLHF
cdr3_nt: TGTGCCAGCAGCCCCTCGACCGGAATGAGCTCCTATAATTCACCCCTCCACTTT

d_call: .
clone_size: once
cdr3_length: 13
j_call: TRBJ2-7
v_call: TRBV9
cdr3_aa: CASSDSLEYEQYF
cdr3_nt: TGTGCCAGCAGCGACTCTCTAGAATACGAGCAGTACTTC

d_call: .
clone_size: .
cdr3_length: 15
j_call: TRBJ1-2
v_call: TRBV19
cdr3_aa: CASRRTGSSNYGYTF
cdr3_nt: TGTGCCAGTAGAAGGACTGGATCTTCTAACTATGGCTACACCTTC

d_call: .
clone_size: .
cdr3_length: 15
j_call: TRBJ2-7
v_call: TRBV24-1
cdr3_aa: CATSAPEMGSYEQYF
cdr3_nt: TGTGCCACCAGTGCCCCGGAGATGGGGTCCTACGAGCAGTACTTC

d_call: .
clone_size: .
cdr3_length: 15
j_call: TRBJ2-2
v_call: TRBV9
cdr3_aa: CASSSVGGNRGELFF
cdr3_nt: TGTGCCAGCAGCAGTGTTGGTGGAAATCGCGGGGAGCTGTTTTTT

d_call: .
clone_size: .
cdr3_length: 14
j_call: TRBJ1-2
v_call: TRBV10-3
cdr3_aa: CAISEVTHNYGYTF
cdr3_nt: TGTGCCATCAGTGAGGTTACACACAACTATGGCTACACCTTC

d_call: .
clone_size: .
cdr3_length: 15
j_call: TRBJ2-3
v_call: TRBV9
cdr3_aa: CASSVSGIELDTQYF
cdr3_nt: TGTGCCAGCAGCGTATCCGGGATCGAGTTAGATACGCAGTATTTT

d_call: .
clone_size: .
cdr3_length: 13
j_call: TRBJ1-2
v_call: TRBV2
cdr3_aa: CASRKIDQGGYTF
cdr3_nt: TGTGCCAGCAGAAAGATTGATCAGGGTGGCTACACCTTC

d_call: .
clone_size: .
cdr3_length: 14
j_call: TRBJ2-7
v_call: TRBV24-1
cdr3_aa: CATSEGSATYEQYF
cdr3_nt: TGTGCCACCAGTGAAGGGAGCGCGACCTACGAGCAGTACTTC

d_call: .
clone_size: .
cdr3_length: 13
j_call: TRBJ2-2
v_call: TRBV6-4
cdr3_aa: CASSDSGTGELFF
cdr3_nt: TGTGCCAGCAGTGACTCGGGGACGGGGGAGCTGTTTTTT

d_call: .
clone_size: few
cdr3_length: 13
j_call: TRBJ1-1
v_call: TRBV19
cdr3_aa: CASSISVNTEAFF
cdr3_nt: TGTGCCAGTAGTATCTCAGTGAACACTGAAGCTTTCTTT

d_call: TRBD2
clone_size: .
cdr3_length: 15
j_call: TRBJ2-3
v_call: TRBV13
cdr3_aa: CASSRLAGITDTQYF
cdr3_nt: TGTGCCAGCAGCAGACTAGCGGGCATCACAGATACGCAGTATTTT

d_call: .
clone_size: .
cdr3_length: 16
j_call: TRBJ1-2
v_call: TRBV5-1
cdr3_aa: CASSLLGDAIPSGYTF
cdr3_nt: TGCGCCAGCAGCCTCCTTGGCGATGCTATCCCAAGCGGCTACACCTTC

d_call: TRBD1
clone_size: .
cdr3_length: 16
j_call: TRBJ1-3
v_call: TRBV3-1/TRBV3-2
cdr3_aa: CASSQEGQGRGNTIYF
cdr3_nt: TGTGCCAGCAGCCAAGAGGGACAGGGAAGGGGAAACACCATATATTTT

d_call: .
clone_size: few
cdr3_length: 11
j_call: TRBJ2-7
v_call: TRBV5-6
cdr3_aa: CASSLGYEQYF
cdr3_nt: TGTGCCAGCAGCCTAGGCTACGAGCAGTACTTC

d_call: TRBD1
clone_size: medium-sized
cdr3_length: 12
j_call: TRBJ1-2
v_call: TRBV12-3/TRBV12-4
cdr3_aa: CASSGTGTGYTF
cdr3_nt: TGTGCCAGCAGTGGGACAGGGACCGGCTACACCTTC

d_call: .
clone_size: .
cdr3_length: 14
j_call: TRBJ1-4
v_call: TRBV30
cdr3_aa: CAWSEGQDGEKLFF
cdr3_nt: TGTGCCTGGAGCGAGGGCCAAGACGGTGAAAAACTGTTTTTT

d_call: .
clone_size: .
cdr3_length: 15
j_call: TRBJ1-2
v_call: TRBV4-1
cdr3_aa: CASSQDPDRDYGYTF
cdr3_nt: TGCGCCAGCAGCCAAGACCCCGACAGAGACTATGGCTACACCTTC

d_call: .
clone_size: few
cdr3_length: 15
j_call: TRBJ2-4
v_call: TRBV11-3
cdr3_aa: CASSLARERRNIQYF
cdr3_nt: TGTGCCAGCAGCTTAGCCAGGGAGCGAAGGAACATTCAGTACTTC

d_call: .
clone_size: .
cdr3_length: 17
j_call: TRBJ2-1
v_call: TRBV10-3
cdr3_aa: CAISESQGLGSYNEQFF
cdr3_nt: TGTGCCATCAGTGAGTCCCAGGGGCTGGGCTCCTACAATGAGCAGTTCTTC

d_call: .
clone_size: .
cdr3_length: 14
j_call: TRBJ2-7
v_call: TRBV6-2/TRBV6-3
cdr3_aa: CASSYSFNSYEQYF
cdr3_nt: TGTGCCAGCAGTTACTCGTTCAATTCCTACGAGCAGTACTTC

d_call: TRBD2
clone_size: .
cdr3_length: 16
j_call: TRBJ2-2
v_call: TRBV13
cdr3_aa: CASSLPSGRYDGELFF
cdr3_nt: TGTGCCAGCAGCTTACCCAGCGGGAGATACGACGGGGAGCTGTTTTTT

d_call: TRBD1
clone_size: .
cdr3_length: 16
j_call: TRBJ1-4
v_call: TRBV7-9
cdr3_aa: CASSRDSAGTNEKLFF
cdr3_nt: TGTGCCAGCAGCAGGGACAGCGCCGGCACTAATGAAAAACTGTTTTTT

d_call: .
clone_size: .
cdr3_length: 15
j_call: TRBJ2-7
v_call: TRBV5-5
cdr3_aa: CASSLEGFLSYEQYF
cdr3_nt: TGTGCCAGCAGCTTGGAGGGTTTTCTTTCCTACGAGCAGTACTTC

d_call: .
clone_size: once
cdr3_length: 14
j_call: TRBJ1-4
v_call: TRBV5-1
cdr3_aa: CASSLTATNEKLFF
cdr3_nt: TGCGCCAGCAGCTTGACAGCAACTAATGAAAAACTGTTTTTT

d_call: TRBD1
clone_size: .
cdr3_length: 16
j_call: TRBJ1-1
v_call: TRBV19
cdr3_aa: CASSIDSTGGYTEAFF
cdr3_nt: TGTGCCAGTAGTATAGACTCGACAGGGGGTTACACTGAAGCTTTCTTT

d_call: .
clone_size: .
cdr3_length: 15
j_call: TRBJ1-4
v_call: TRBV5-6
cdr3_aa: CASSLKGQKNEKLFF
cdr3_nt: TGTGCCAGCAGCTTGAAGGGGCAGAAGAATGAAAAACTGTTTTTT

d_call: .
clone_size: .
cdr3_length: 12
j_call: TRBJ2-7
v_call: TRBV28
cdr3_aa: CASSLRGREQYF
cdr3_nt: TGTGCCAGCAGTTTGCGGGGACGCGAGCAGTACTTC